The clone carrying this T cell receptor (beta chain) has just a few counts. Its antigen is not identified. V lost 5 bases and J lost 2, with 16 bases in between. Per germline, CDR1 SQVTM and CDR2 ANQGSEA. The CDR3 contains 14 residues. This specimen belongs to a study of T cells after yellow fever vaccination. Regarding the study as a whole: Reappearing after the booster were most of the clones from primary vaccination (about 95% CD4, about 88% CD8). Across the CD4 and CD8 compartments, a small share of clonotypes was present in both.

TCRdb re-called the 5' RACE reads with MiXCR, one entry per CDR3 protein. This sample has around 300,000 distinct CDR3 sequences; 10% to 15% occur once, and the top ten carry 0.4% to 0.65%. The chain recombines TRBV29-1 with TRBJ2-7; D may be TRBD1 (6 bases). The sequence derives from a man aged 25 to 40 who received the YFV17D yellow fever vaccine. The source was CD4+ T cells sorted from PBMCs, collected 45 days after the yellow fever booster vaccination. The CDR3 DNA reads TGCAGCGTTCAACAGGGTATCGAGCCCTACGAGCAGTACTTC. It yields the protein CSVQQGIEPYEQYF.